Listed here are 27 T cell receptor beta chains from one sample, sequenced in a study of CD4 and CD8 cells across lung adenocarcinoma regions. From the PCR reads, TCRdb called clonotypes with MiXCR, one entry per CDR3 protein. The data hold approximately 18,000 distinct CDR3 sequences, with roughly half observed a single time. The sequenced sample was CD8+ T cells from the center of a lung tumor. These receptors were collected from a female donor with lung adenocarcinoma. The CD4 and CD8 labels of this study may be unreliable.

The chain carries TRBV7-6 and TRBJ2-1; unclear D gene. This CDR3 comprises 13 residues. The germline V gene encodes CDR1 SGHVS and CDR2 FNYEAQ. V lost 5 bases and J lost 11, with 16 bases in between. CDR3 in amino acids: CASSLKPGQQQFF. The DNA for the CDR3 is TGTGCCAGCAGCCTTAAACCGGGTCAGCAGCAGTTCTTC.

This clonotype was picked up many times. The chain joins TRBV6-1 to TRBJ1-1; no firm D call. CDR3 length: 15 residues. The germline gives CDR1 MNHNS, CDR2 SASEGT. Between the trimmed V and J ends, which lost 1 base and 0 bases, there was a span of 9 bases. The CDR3 coding sequence is TGTGCCAGCAGTGAAGATGGGAGGATGAACACTGAAGCTTTCTTT. Amino acid sequence: CASSEDGRMNTEAFF.

This clonotype is labeled medium-sized. J is TRBJ2-3 and V is TRBV6-1; TRBD2 aligns across 13 bases. Germline CDR1 reads MNHNS; CDR2 reads SASEGT. The trim removed 7 bases at V and 1 base at J, leaving 11 bases unmatched. This CDR3 comprises 18 residues. The CDR3, as DNA: TGTGCCAGCACCCCCAAGGCGGGACTAGCGGGACGCACAGATACGCAGTATTTT. It is translated as CASTPKAGLAGRTDTQYF.

Details on this clonotype: The junction shows a germline mismatch at one end, possibly a read error. The chain employs TRBV6-1 and TRBJ2-3; possible D gene TRBD1, 5 bases. Per germline, CDR1 MNHNS and CDR2 SASEGT. This CDR3 has 16 residues. CDR3 DNA: TGTGCCAGCAGGGGGCTTGGGCACGGTATCCCAGATACCCAGTACTTT. Translating it yields CASRGLGHGIPDTQYF.

This clonotype was recorded a few times. This sequence joins TRBV30 and TRBJ1-2, with D maybe TRBD1 (5 bases). Per germline, CDR1 GTSNPN and CDR2 SVGIG (reference sequence). V gave up 3 bases and J gave up 6 bases, with 17 bases separating them. The CDR3 has 14 amino acids. The chain's CDR3 is CAWRLLGTDNGYTF. CDR3 bases: TGTGCCTGGAGGTTGCTCGGGACCGATAATGGCTACACCTTC.

This chain connects TRBV11-2 to TRBJ1-1; D remains unclear. Germline CDR1 is SGHAT and CDR2 is FQNNGV. Trimming pared 5 bases from V and 9 bases from J, leaving 19 bases between. The CDR3 consists of 14 residues. The CDR3 spells CASSPSPTARKAFF. The CDR3 coding sequence is TGTGCCAGCAGCCCCTCCCCCACAGCCAGAAAAGCTTTCTTT.

This clonotype appeared a few times. This chain links TRBV4-3 with TRBJ1-2; the match to TRBD1 covers 7 bases. CDR1 LGHNA and CDR2 YSLEER come from the germline V gene. This CDR3 contains 14 residues. The trim removed 2 bases at V and 4 bases at J, leaving 4 bases unmatched. CDR3 nucleotides: TGCGCCAGCAGCCAACAGACAGGGCTCTATGGCTACACCTTC. It specifies CASSQQTGLYGYTF.

This chain links TRBV15 with TRBJ2-1; D not resolved. The J call is in doubt because the DNA end fits TRBJ2-7 better. The CDR3 runs to 14 residues. The germline CDR1 and CDR2 sequences are LNHNV and YYDKDF (reference sequence). In DNA, the CDR3 is TGTGCCACCAGCAGAGATGACACTTCCTACGAGCAGTACTTC. Protein: CATSRDDTSYEQYF.

This clonotype appeared many times. V and J are TRBV6-2 or TRBV6-3 and TRBJ2-1; the D gene is possibly TRBD2 (5 bases). The V gene's germline CDR1 is MNHEY and CDR2 SVGEGT. Trimming shortened V by 6 bases and J by 9 bases, and 12 bases separated the two germline ends. The CDR3 consists of 12 residues. The CDR3 sequence: CASRIGGSEQFF. The CDR3 DNA sequence: TGTGCCAGCAGAATAGGAGGCAGTGAGCAGTTCTTC.

The genes are TRBV6-1 and TRBJ2-1; 7 bases fit TRBD1. The tail of the sequence fits TRBJ2-7 better, so the J call may be wrong. Germline V gene sequence: CDR1 MNHNS, CDR2 SASEGT. The CDR3 spans 13 residues. CDR3 sequence reads: CASSQDRAYEQYF. As DNA, the CDR3 is TGTGCCAGCAGTCAAGACAGGGCCTACGAGCAGTACTTC.

For this clonotype: One junction end does not reproduce the germline sequence, and a read error may be involved. The chain joins TRBV7-2 to TRBJ2-2; D possibly matches TRBD1 or TRBD2 (5 bases each). Germline CDR1 and CDR2: SGHTA and FQGNSA. This CDR3 region has 12 residues. The CDR3 is CASIPETGTLYF. DNA for the CDR3: TGTGCCAGCATTCCCGAAACCGGGACGCTGTATTTT.

By proportion, this clonotype is medium-sized. CDR3 nucleotide sequence: TGTGCCAGCGGACTTTTACAGGGGATGTGGCGGGAGAGCTCCTACAATGAGCAGTTCTTC. Protein sequence: CASGLLQGMWRESSYNEQFF. The chain carries TRBV28 and TRBJ2-1; D could derive from TRBD1 or TRBD2 (7 bases each). The CDR3 is 20 residues long. The V end lost 8 bases, the J end lost 0 bases, and 29 bases lay between the germline ends. CDR1 is MDHEN, CDR2 SYDVKM, per germline.

The V gene is TRBV6-1, the J gene TRBJ2-1, with D maybe TRBD2 (6 bases). The CDR3 sequence is 15 residues long. V shed 4 bases and J shed 9 bases, with 19 bases lying between them. Germline lookup yields CDR1 MNHNS and CDR2 SASEGT. CDR3: CASSGQTSGLREQFF. The CDR3 DNA reads TGTGCCAGCAGTGGTCAGACTAGTGGGCTGCGTGAGCAGTTCTTC.

For this clonotype: The junction departs from the called germline gene at one end, perhaps through a read error. The V gene is TRBV6-1, the J gene TRBJ2-3; D is perhaps TRBD1 (5 bases). CDR3 size: 14 residues. Germline loops: CDR1 MNHNS, CDR2 SASEGT. The CDR3 is CASSEALNTGTQYF. The CDR3 DNA follows: TGTGCCAGCAGTGAGGCTTTGAACACAGGTACGCAGTATTTT.

This clonotype is a singleton in its sample. The CDR3 is CASSGWGLGSTNTQYF. As DNA, the CDR3 is TGTGCCAGCAGCGGGTGGGGGCTGGGGTCCACAAACACTCAGTATTTT. The V and J genes are TRBV11-3 and TRBJ2-3; the D gene is possibly TRBD1 (6 bases). The germline CDR1 and CDR2 sequences are SGHNT and YENEEA. V lost 5 bases, J lost 12 bases, and 27 bases lay in between. This CDR3 has 16 amino acids.

V is TRBV7-6 and J is TRBJ2-1; no reliable D call. Germline values: CDR1 SGHVS, CDR2 FNYEAQ. V was trimmed by 5 bases and J by 10 bases, leaving 9 bases between them. The CDR3 loop spans 11 amino acids. DNA of the CDR3: TGTGCCAGCAGCCCGGCCCAGGAGCAGTTCTTC. Encoded protein: CASSPAQEQFF.

A few counts support this clonotype. The V gene is TRBV6-2 or TRBV6-3, the J gene TRBJ2-1; tentative D call: TRBD1 (5 bases). Germline V gene sequence: CDR1 MNHEY, CDR2 SVGEGT. This CDR3 contains 11 residues. V lost 6 bases and J lost 9, with 9 bases in between. The CDR3 nucleotides are TGTGCCAGCAGGGACATGGCTGAGCAGTTCTTC. This codes for CASRDMAEQFF.

This sequence joins TRBV11-3 and TRBJ2-1; 9 bases are a match to TRBD2. With V trimmed by 2 bases and J by 0 bases, 5 bases remained unmatched. This CDR3 region has 17 residues. Germline CDR1 is SGHNT and CDR2 is YENEEA. This CDR3 is CASSLIEAGGSYNEQFF. The DNA for the CDR3 is TGTGCCAGCAGCTTAATAGAAGCGGGAGGCTCCTACAATGAGCAGTTCTTC.

The chain is built from TRBV6-5 and TRBJ2-1; 11 nucleotides agree with TRBD1. The closer fit of TRBJ2-5 to the DNA end suggests the J call may be wrong. The germline gives CDR1 MNHEY, CDR2 SVGAGI. This CDR3 is built from 14 residues. The CDR3, as DNA: TGTGCCAGCAGTTCGGACAGGGGGCGGGAGACCCAGTACTTC. Protein product: CASSSDRGRETQYF.

V gene TRBV27 combines with J gene TRBJ2-3, with D tentatively TRBD2 (5 bases). The germline gives CDR1 MNHEY, CDR2 SMNVEV (reference sequence). V was cut by 2 bases and J by 4 bases, with 7 bases left in between. This CDR3 contains 13 residues. The CDR3 nucleotides are TGTGCCAGCAGTTTAATCGGGGCAGATACGCAGTATTTT. Protein product: CASSLIGADTQYF.

This clonotype was observed a few times. The genes are TRBV6-4 and TRBJ2-1, with 7 bases matching TRBD1. V dropped 2 bases and J dropped 8; count of bases not matched to a gene: 9. Germline V gene data show CDR1 as MRHNA and CDR2 as SNTAGT. The CDR3 totals 15 residues. CDR3 sequence: CASSDVGTGVDEQFF. The DNA of the CDR3 is TGTGCCAGCAGTGACGTGGGAACAGGGGTCGATGAGCAGTTCTTC.

J is TRBJ2-7 and V is TRBV4-2, with D possibly being TRBD1 (6 bases). This CDR3 is built from 14 residues. Germline lookup yields CDR1 LGHNA and CDR2 YNFKEQ. V lost 4 bases and J lost 2, with 12 bases in between. The CDR3 loop is CASSPTGTTYEQYF. CDR3 sequence (DNA): TGTGCCAGCAGCCCTACCGGGACAACCTACGAGCAGTACTTC.

The chain recombines TRBV18 with TRBJ2-1, with D perhaps TRBD1 (6 bases). CDR3 length equals 13 residues. Trimming took off 3 bases at V and 9 bases at J, with 12 bases between the two ends. Germline-derived CDR1 and CDR2 are KGHSH and LQKENI. CDR3 residues: CASSPPGVGEQFF. In DNA, the CDR3 is TGTGCCAGCTCACCGCCAGGGGTAGGTGAGCAGTTCTTC.

V is TRBV4-1 and J is TRBJ1-2; maybe TRBD1 (6 bases). Deletions cut 2 bases from V and 6 bases from J, with 19 bases between. The CDR3 is made up of 16 amino acids. Germline CDR1 is MGHRA and CDR2 is YSYEKL. The CDR3, as DNA: TGCGCCAGCAGCCAATTTTTACTCAGGGGCTCAGATGGCTACACCTTC. It translates to CASSQFLLRGSDGYTF.

The rearrangement links TRBV6-1 to TRBJ2-2; no reliable D call. The CDR3 extends over 13 amino acids. The V end was cut by 8 bases, the J end by 1 base, with 8 bases between. The V gene's germline CDR1 is MNHNS and CDR2 SASEGT. CDR3 sequence: CASGRVNTGELFF. Here the CDR3 DNA reads TGTGCCAGCGGCAGAGTGAACACCGGGGAGCTGTTTTTT.

V and J are TRBV6-2 or TRBV6-3 and TRBJ2-5; TRBD1 agrees at 7 bases. The trim removed 4 bases at V and 9 bases at J, leaving 8 bases unmatched. The CDR3 is 13 amino acids. Germline V gene lookup returns CDR1 MNHEY and CDR2 SVGEGT. The CDR3 DNA follows: TGTGCCAGCAGTTCGACAGGGTCCGAGGCCCAGTACTTC. Translating it yields CASSSTGSEAQYF.

This clonotype was observed a handful of times. The gene calls are TRBV6-1 and TRBJ1-2; no clear D. The V end lost 5 bases, the J end lost 5 bases, and 18 bases lay between the germline ends. CDR3 length: 15 amino acids. Per germline, CDR1 MNHNS and CDR2 SASEGT. The CDR3 coding sequence is TGTGCCAGCAGTCCTCAACTTCTTACTCCTTATGGCTACACCTTC. It yields the protein CASSPQLLTPYGYTF.